The rows below give T cell receptor beta chains drawn from one sample of a study of vaccination and CD4 T cells after COVID-19. One entry per CDR3 protein, called by TCRdb with MiXCR from the PCR reads. The sample consists of 10,000 to 15,000 distinct CDR3 sequences, 38% of them appearing once. Which antigens these TCRs recognize remains unknown. Sequenced material: cultured CD4+ T cells from blood. These receptors were taken from a human donor with COVID-19. Each CDR3 is given with its conserved first and last residue. D genes are given only for firm matches. Clone size is given for some rows only: seen once, a few or many times, or a class if the clone is expanded.

clone size	D gene	V gene	J gene	CDR3 protein	CDR3 DNA
.	.	TRBV6-5	TRBJ1-1	CASSFLQGSDEAFF	TGTGCCAGCAGTTTTTTACAGGGTTCGGATGAAGCTTTCTTT
few	.	TRBV12-3/TRBV12-4	TRBJ1-2	CASQGINYGYTF	TGTGCCAGCCAGGGGATTAACTATGGCTACACCTTC
.	TRBD1	TRBV6-2/TRBV6-3	TRBJ2-5	CASSPTGGWETQYF	TGTGCCAGCAGCCCCACAGGGGGCTGGGAGACCCAGTACTTC
few	.	TRBV6-2/TRBV6-3	TRBJ2-2	CASSPIRVNTGELFF	TGTGCCAGCAGTCCGATCAGGGTGAACACCGGGGAGCTGTTTTTT
.	.	TRBV5-1	TRBJ2-1	CASSTTPGAPPEQFF	TGCGCCAGCAGCACTACACCGGGGGCGCCGCCTGAGCAGTTCTTC
.	TRBD1	TRBV11-2	TRBJ2-5	CASSRGQGVETQYF	TGTGCCAGCAGCCGGGGACAGGGGGTCGAGACCCAGTACTTC
few	.	TRBV29-1	TRBJ1-5	CSARDNYNQPQHF	TGCAGCGCCCGGGACAACTACAATCAGCCCCAGCATTTT
.	TRBD1	TRBV6-5	TRBJ1-6	CASSLHNRDRGSENSPLHF	TGTGCCAGCAGTTTACACAACCGGGACAGGGGAAGTGAGAATTCACCCCTCCACTTT
few	TRBD1	TRBV6-2/TRBV6-3	TRBJ1-1	CASSYPRGRKGNTEAFF	TGTGCCAGCAGTTACCCCAGGGGGCGGAAAGGGAACACTGAAGCTTTCTTT
.	.	TRBV5-4	TRBJ1-3	CASSLDGQSGNTIYF	TGTGCCAGCAGCTTGGACGGGCAGTCTGGAAACACCATATATTTT
.	TRBD1	TRBV27	TRBJ1-4	CASSGWTGRNEKLFF	TGTGCCAGCAGTGGATGGACAGGCCGTAATGAAAAACTGTTTTTT
.	.	TRBV28	TRBJ2-1	CASSLGGGRSYNEQFF	TGTGCCAGCAGTTTAGGGGGGGGGCGCTCCTACAATGAGCAGTTCTTC
.	.	TRBV28	TRBJ2-3	CASSLPTDTQYF	TGTGCCAGCAGTTTGCCCACAGATACGCAGTATTTT
few	.	TRBV5-1	TRBJ2-7	CASRDGLGEQYF	TGCGCCAGCAGGGACGGTTTAGGCGAGCAGTACTTC
.	TRBD1	TRBV5-1	TRBJ1-4	CASSLGQGNEKLFF	TGCGCCAGCAGCTTAGGACAGGGTAATGAAAAACTGTTTTTT
.	TRBD1	TRBV2	TRBJ1-5	CASTFTGGGPPQHF	TGTGCCAGCACCTTCACTGGAGGGGGCCCCCCCCAGCATTTT
.	TRBD1	TRBV5-4	TRBJ1-2	CATKAGTDRLSYGYTF	TGTGCCACCAAGGCCGGGACAGATAGACTAAGCTATGGCTACACCTTC
.	.	TRBV30	TRBJ2-3	CAWSRGGENTDTQYF	TGTGCCTGGAGTCGCGGAGGGGAAAACACAGATACGCAGTATTTT
.	.	TRBV7-8	TRBJ1-4	CASSEGPEKLFF	TGTGCCAGCAGCGAGGGACCGGAAAAACTGTTTTTT